Listed here are 24 T cell receptor beta chains from one sample, sequenced in a study of T-cell reconstitution after alpha-beta-depleted transplantation in children (dated by TCRdb to 2016 to 2017). The receptor library was made with PCR. TCRdb lists the instrument as Illumina HiSeq 2500. TCR library preparation used molecular barcoding, with unique molecular identifiers applied to normalize quantification of the TCRbeta repertoire. Through fastp at Q25 and MiXCR, TCRdb rebuilt clones from the public reads, retaining in-frame beta chains. Duplicate CDR3 protein sequences are folded into a single record with the most common DNA and genes. This sample holds about 190,000 distinct CDR3 sequences; roughly 7.5% were observed only once. The ten largest account for 3% to 3.5% of the sample. Sample: PBMCs from the stem cell graft donor, taken from the stem cell graft. The receptors derive from a human donor who donated a stem cell graft to a child with Wiskott-Aldrich syndrome.

This clonotype was recorded many times. V gene TRBV4-3 combines with J gene TRBJ2-7; possible D gene TRBD1, 6 bases. Between the trimmed V and J ends, which lost 1 base and 4 bases, there was a span of 17 bases. The germline V gene has CDR1 LGHNA and CDR2 YSLEER. CDR3 length: 16 amino acids. The CDR3 loop is CASSQVFSGAKYEQYF. CDR3 coding DNA: TGCGCCAGCAGCCAAGTCTTTTCAGGGGCAAAGTACGAGCAGTACTTC.

This clonotype was recorded at least ten times. The chain is built from TRBV5-5 and TRBJ2-7; a weak D match, TRBD1 (6 bases). Germline-derived CDR1 and CDR2 are SGHKS and YYEKEE (reference sequence). There are 14 residues in the CDR3. V was cut by 1 base and J by 3 bases, with 11 bases left in between. In DNA form, the CDR3 reads TGTGCCAGCAGCTTGTTGGGGGCGAGCTACGAGCAGTACTTC. It codes for CASSLLGASYEQYF. The entire variable domain, with the rest obtained from reference TRBV5-5 and TRBJ2-7, is as follows: DAGVTQSPTHLIKTRGQQVTLRCSPISGHKSVSWYQQVLGQGPQFIFQYYEKEERGRGNFPDRFSARQFPNYSSELNVNALLLGDSALYLCASSLLGASYEQYFGPGTRLTVT.

This clonotype has a count of ten or more. The chain recombines TRBV10-2 with TRBJ1-6, with TRBD1 identical over 9 bases. The CDR3 runs 15 residues. With 5 bases clipped from V and 6 bases from J, the junction kept 5 bases outside the gene matches. Germline CDR1 WSHSY, CDR2 SAAADI. CDR3 amino acids: CASSLGTGRNSPLHF. The CDR3 bases are TGCGCCAGCAGTCTCGGGACAGGGCGTAATTCACCCCTCCACTTT.

In its sample, this clonotype was seen many times. CDR3 residues: CASSLESGGGNEQFF. CDR3 DNA: TGTGCCAGCAGCTTAGAATCAGGGGGGGGGAATGAGCAGTTCTTC. The V call is TRBV7-9, the J call TRBJ2-1; D tentatively reads TRBD1 or TRBD2 (7 bases each). The CDR3 extends over 15 amino acids. V shed 1 base and J shed 7 bases, with 14 bases lying between them. Germline CDR1 and CDR2: SEHNR and FQNEAQ (reference sequence).

This clonotype has ten or more counts. The chain combines TRBV5-1 with TRBJ2-2; 10 nucleotides line up with TRBD1. The CDR3 extends over 15 amino acids. Germline lookup yields CDR1 SGHRS and CDR2 YFSETQ. Germline trimming cut 4 bases from V and 5 bases from J; bases unmatched to any gene: 5. This CDR3 is CASSGGTGVTGELFF. The DNA of the CDR3 is TGCGCCAGCAGCGGCGGGACAGGGGTTACCGGGGAGCTGTTTTTT. Full variable domain (missing parts from reference TRBV5-1 and TRBJ2-2): KAGVTQTPRYLIKTRGQQVTLSCSPISGHRSVSWYQQTPGQGLQFLFEYFSETQRNKGNFPGRFSGRQFSNSRSEMNVSTLELGDSALYLCASSGGTGVTGELFFGEGSRLTVL.

This clonotype has a handful of counts. The rearrangement joins TRBV10-3 to TRBJ1-2, with TRBD1 identical over 9 bases. CDR1 and CDR2 from the germline V gene are ENHRY and SYGVKD. V was clipped by 6 bases and J by 7 bases; unmatched bases: 3. The CDR3 spans 12 residues. In DNA, the CDR3 is TGTGCCATCAGCCGACAGGGGGTTGGCTACACCTTC. Its protein product is CAISRQGVGYTF.

This clonotype was observed a handful of times. This chain links TRBV11-2 with TRBJ2-2; 7 nucleotides align to TRBD2. Trimming removed 4 bases from V and 4 bases from J; junction bases left unmatched: 12. The CDR3 covers 17 residues. Germline CDR1 is SGHAT and CDR2 is FQNNGV. The CDR3, as DNA: TGTGCCAGCAGCTGGGTATCCGCGGGAGCGGGCACCGGGGAGCTGTTTTTT. This codes for CASSWVSAGAGTGELFF.

This clonotype was counted many times. The chain employs TRBV29-1 and TRBJ2-7; 7 bases align to TRBD1. J was trimmed by 7 bases and V by 0 bases; bases with no gene match: 6. This CDR3 is 13 amino acids long. The germline V gene encodes CDR1 SQVTM and CDR2 ANQGSEA. CDR3 bases: TGCAGCGTTGAAGAGGCAGGGGGTGTTGAGCAGTACTTC. Its translation: CSVEEAGGVEQYF.

This clonotype was counted many times. This chain joins TRBV4-1 and TRBJ2-7; no clear D. This CDR3 comprises 13 residues. The germline gives CDR1 MGHRA, CDR2 YSYEKL. Between the trimmed V and J ends, which lost 5 bases and 5 bases, there was a span of 13 bases. DNA of the CDR3: TGCGCCAGCAGCTCCGTGGGCCGGGACGAGCAGTACTTC. This codes for CASSSVGRDEQYF.

Many counts were recorded for this clonotype. The chain uses TRBV27 and TRBJ1-6; 10 bases line up with TRBD1. The V gene end was trimmed by 7 bases and the J gene end by 9 bases; junction bases not matched to a gene: 12. CDR1 and CDR2 from the germline V gene are MNHEY and SMNVEV (reference sequence). The CDR3 sequence is 16 residues long. This CDR3 reads CASTLSPGQGSSPLHF. CDR3 nucleotides: TGTGCCAGCACACTTTCCCCGGGACAGGGGAGTTCACCCCTCCACTTT.

This clonotype has a count of ten or more. This rearrangement joins TRBV29-1 to TRBJ1-6, with TRBD1 matching over 7 bases. The V segment lost 6 bases and the J segment 7 bases; nucleotides outside the gene matches: 9. CDR3 length equals 14 residues. Germline V gene sequence: CDR1 SQVTM, CDR2 ANQGSEA. CDR3 in DNA: TGCAGCGTCGATACAGGGGTAGTCAATTCACCCCTCCACTTT. It codes for CSVDTGVVNSPLHF.

The sample holds many counts of this clonotype. The chain links TRBV7-2 to TRBJ1-1, with no clear D. Germline V lookup: CDR1 SGHTA, CDR2 FQGNSA. Trimming cost V 3 bases and J 0 bases, with 14 bases left between them. There are 16 residues in the CDR3. The CDR3 sequence: CASSFQRRQLNTEAFF. As DNA, the CDR3 is TGTGCCAGCAGCTTTCAACGTCGGCAGTTGAACACTGAAGCTTTCTTT.

Notes on this clonotype: A much larger clone lies one base from this, so it may be a read error. The chain joins TRBV6-2 or TRBV6-3 to TRBJ2-1, with TRBD2 matching over 8 bases. Germline values: CDR1 MNHEY, CDR2 SVGEGT. The CDR3 covers 17 residues. The CDR3: CASSYTKRERRYNEEFF. The CDR3 DNA follows: TGTGCCAGCAGTTATACAAAGCGGGAGAGAAGGTACAATGAGGAGTTCTTC.

This clonotype appeared many times. V is TRBV5-1 and J is TRBJ2-1, with D perhaps TRBD2 (5 bases). The CDR3 sequence is 16 residues long. V gave up 2 bases and J gave up 0 bases, with 12 bases separating them. Germline V CDR1 and CDR2: SGHRS, YFSETQ. The CDR3 DNA reads TGCGCCAGCAGCTTCGTGGTCGGGAACTCCTACAATGAGCAGTTCTTC. It translates to CASSFVVGNSYNEQFF.

V is TRBV30 and J is TRBJ1-1, with D unclear. V shed 0 bases and J shed 4 bases, with 12 bases lying between them. The CDR3 has 14 residues. Germline lookup yields CDR1 GTSNPN and CDR2 SVGIG (reference sequence). The CDR3 DNA sequence: TGTGCCTGGAGTGTTACGGGGATAGGCACTGAAGCTTTCTTT. Protein: CAWSVTGIGTEAFF.

This clonotype was seen at least ten times. V and J are TRBV6-5 and TRBJ2-7; 10 bases map to TRBD1. J lost 6 bases, V lost 6 bases, and 5 bases had no gene match. CDR1 and CDR2 (germline): MNHEY, SVGAGI. This CDR3 has 13 residues. CDR3 amino acids: CASRLTGGREQYF. The DNA of the CDR3 is TGTGCCAGCAGACTGACAGGGGGCCGCGAGCAGTACTTC.

This clonotype was found many times. The chain couples TRBV7-2 to TRBJ1-2, with a weak D call TRBD1 (5 bases). Trimming took 5 bases from V and 7 from J, leaving 14 bases between them. CDR1 is SGHTA, CDR2 FQGNSA, per germline. The CDR3 covers 13 residues. The CDR3 is CASSQTGPGGYTF. The CDR3 DNA sequence: TGTGCCAGCAGCCAAACAGGACCTGGTGGCTACACCTTC.

This clonotype was observed at least ten times. The gene calls are TRBV2 and TRBJ1-4; D is undetermined. Trimming removed 7 bases at V and 8 bases at J, with 11 bases between. The CDR3 length is 12 residues. The germline gives CDR1 SNHLY, CDR2 FYNNEI. CDR3 loop: CASMTGGEKLFF. In DNA, the CDR3 is TGTGCCAGCATGACGGGCGGCGAAAAACTGTTTTTT. Using reference TRBV2 and TRBJ1-4 for the parts outside the CDR3, the full variable domain is EPEVTQTPSHQVTQMGQEVILRCVPISNHLYFYWYRQILGQKVEFLVSFYNNEISEKSEIFDDQFSVERPDGSNFTLKIRSTKLEDSAMYFCASMTGGEKLFFGSGTQLSVL.

There are many counts of this clonotype. The chain combines TRBV5-1 with TRBJ1-1; 7 bases are shared with TRBD1. V shed 0 bases, J shed 1 base, and the junction held 6 bases outside the gene matches. Germline lookup yields CDR1 SGHRS and CDR2 YFSETQ. This CDR3 spans 16 amino acids. The CDR3 sequence: CASSLGRTGGNTEAFF. The CDR3 nucleotides read TGCGCCAGCAGCTTGGGCAGGACAGGAGGGAACACTGAAGCTTTCTTT.

This chain links TRBV7-8 with TRBJ1-1; D is undetermined. V was trimmed by 0 bases and J by 1 base, leaving 15 bases between them. CDR3 length: 17 residues. The germline CDR1 and CDR2 sequences are SGHVS and FQNEAQ. The CDR3 sequence is CASSLAVIFGRNTEAFF. CDR3 in DNA: TGTGCCAGCAGCTTAGCGGTAATTTTCGGCAGGAACACTGAAGCTTTCTTT. The full variable domain, completed using reference TRBV7-8 and TRBJ1-1, is GAGVSQSPRYKVAKRGQDVALRCDPISGHVSLFWYQQALGQGPEFLTYFQNEAQLDKSGLPSDRFFAERPEGSVSTLKIQRTQQEDSAVYLCASSLAVIFGRNTEAFFGQGTRLTVV.

In its sample, this clonotype was seen many times. The chain has TRBV25-1 and TRBJ1-5, with no clear D. Germline V gene sequence: CDR1 MGHDK, CDR2 SYGVNS. V gave up 5 bases and J gave up 5 bases, with 16 bases separating them. The CDR3 runs 15 residues. As DNA, the CDR3 is TGTGCCAGCAGTCACCCCGGGTGGGAAGATCAGCCCCAGCATTTT. Translating it yields CASSHPGWEDQPQHF.

This clonotype occurred many times. This rearrangement joins TRBV9 to TRBJ2-5; D unresolved. V gave up 3 bases and J gave up 10 bases, with 16 bases separating them. The CDR3 has 13 amino acids. Germline values: CDR1 SGDLS, CDR2 YYNGEE. As DNA, the CDR3 is TGTGCCAGCAGCGGAGGCCCCGGGTTCGACCAGTACTTC. The encoded protein is CASSGGPGFDQYF.

This clonotype came up many times. The CDR3 nucleotides read TGCAGTGCTAGAATCGGTCCCTACGAGCAGTACTTC. Encoded protein: CSARIGPYEQYF. The V and J genes are TRBV20-1 and TRBJ2-7; D is undetermined. CDR3 length: 12 residues. Trimming removed 2 bases at V and 2 bases at J, with 7 bases between. Germline V lookup: CDR1 DFQATT, CDR2 SNEGSKA (reference sequence).

This clonotype was observed a handful of times. The genes are TRBV12-3 or TRBV12-4 and TRBJ2-3, with D tentatively TRBD1 (6 bases). The CDR3 consists of 14 residues. The V end lost 6 bases, the J end lost 3 bases, and 13 bases lay between the germline ends. Here the CDR3 reads CASSYTGFTDTQYF. The CDR3 coding sequence is TGTGCCAGCAGCTACACAGGGTTTACAGATACGCAGTATTTT.